This T cell receptor (beta chain) appears in the sequencing data of a study of cytomegalovirus exposure and HLA in healthy donors. Study overall: Among about 200 million T cells, an earlier analysis found about 100 million unique TCR beta sequences.

About this clone itself: The antigen remains unidentified.

Donors were ostensibly healthy at sampling, although undocumented immune exposures were probable. With 60 Vbeta and 13 Jbeta primers, the PCR was carried out. Some clones are missing from TCRdb's copy, which holds only in-frame ones; the method was immunoSEQ multiplex PCR. Of roughly 160,000 clones listed, over 70% are singletons. Overall study results and limits: Within a later analysis, the majority of CMV-associated TCR beta chains appeared HLA-restricted. Sequencing artifact likely explains a cluster of highly shared sequence variants.

Source material: PBMCs. The receptor was derived from a man aged 18 to 29 in good health and CMV-seropositive.

This CDR3 reads CASSAGTGETEAFF. As DNA, the CDR3 is TGTGCCAGCAGTGCTGGGACAGGGGAAACTGAAGCTTTCTTT. The rearrangement links TRBV25-1 to TRBJ1-1, with 10 bases lining up with TRBD1. The CDR3 is made up of 14 amino acids. V lost 4 bases to trimming and J lost 5 bases; unmatched junction nucleotides: 4. From germline, CDR1 is MGHDK and CDR2 SYGVNS.